Listed below are T cell receptor beta chains from one sample, sequenced in a study of blood T cell repertoires in COVID-19. Method: immunoSEQ multiplex PCR; TCRdb's copy keeps in-frame clones and lacks some. The table lists 95,000 to 150,000 clones, about 82% of them singletons, with under 20% in the top ten. The sequencing input was peripheral blood. The origin of the receptors is a man aged 60 to 75 with active or convalescent COVID-19. Each CDR3 is given with its conserved first and last residue. D genes are given only for firm matches. Only some rows state a clone size, as once, few, many or a class for expanded clones.

clone size: .
D gene: TRBD1
J gene: TRBJ1-1
V gene: TRBV12-5
CDR3 DNA: TGTGCTAGTGGTTTGGTACTGGGGACAGGGTCGAACACTGAAGCTTTCTTT
CDR3 protein: CASGLVLGTGSNTEAFF

clone size: few
D gene: TRBD1
J gene: TRBJ1-5
V gene: TRBV27
CDR3 DNA: TGTGCCAGCAGTTCCCGTGGCTGGGACAGGGGAAATCAGCCCCAGCATTTT
CDR3 protein: CASSSRGWDRGNQPQHF

clone size: .
D gene: .
J gene: TRBJ2-1
V gene: TRBV29-1
CDR3 DNA: TGCAGCGTTGCTAGCGTACACAATGAGCAGTTCTTC
CDR3 protein: CSVASVHNEQFF

clone size: .
D gene: TRBD1
J gene: TRBJ2-3
V gene: TRBV27
CDR3 DNA: TGTGCCAGCAGTTGGGACAGACGCACAGATACGCAGTATTTT
CDR3 protein: CASSWDRRTDTQYF

clone size: .
D gene: TRBD2
J gene: TRBJ2-1
V gene: TRBV14
CDR3 DNA: TGTGCCAGCAGCCAAGCACTAGCGGGAGGCTTGGATGAGCAGTTCTTC
CDR3 protein: CASSQALAGGLDEQFF

clone size: once
D gene: TRBD2
J gene: TRBJ2-1
V gene: TRBV5-1
CDR3 DNA: TGCGCCAGCAGTACGACTAGCGGGAGTAGCGATGAGCAGTTCTTC
CDR3 protein: CASSTTSGSSDEQFF

clone size: .
D gene: .
J gene: TRBJ2-7
V gene: TRBV21-1
CDR3 DNA: TGTGCCAGCAAGACTCCGACTAGCGGGAGGTTCTACGAGCAGTACTTC
CDR3 protein: CASKTPTSGRFYEQYF

clone size: few
D gene: .
J gene: TRBJ1-2
V gene: TRBV12-3/TRBV12-4
CDR3 DNA: TGTGCCAGCAGTTTCGGGGGAGGCTATGGCTACACCTTC
CDR3 protein: CASSFGGGYGYTF

clone size: .
D gene: TRBD2
J gene: TRBJ2-1
V gene: TRBV5-1
CDR3 DNA: TGCGCCAGCAGCTCCGGGACTAGCCTCTACAATGAGCAGTTCTTC
CDR3 protein: CASSSGTSLYNEQFF

clone size: .
D gene: .
J gene: TRBJ1-1
V gene: TRBV3-1/TRBV3-2
CDR3 DNA: TGTGCCAGCAGCTTAGACGTGGACACGAACACTGAAGCTTTCTTT
CDR3 protein: CASSLDVDTNTEAFF

clone size: .
D gene: .
J gene: TRBJ1-1
V gene: TRBV5-1
CDR3 DNA: TGCGCCAGCAGCCCCTCCTGGACAGCTTTGAACACTGAAGCTTTCTTT
CDR3 protein: CASSPSWTALNTEAFF

clone size: once
D gene: .
J gene: TRBJ2-1
V gene: TRBV5-6
CDR3 DNA: TGTGCCAGCAGCTTGAGCGGTAGCTCCTACAATGAGCAGTTCTTC
CDR3 protein: CASSLSGSSYNEQFF

clone size: .
D gene: .
J gene: TRBJ1-1
V gene: TRBV3-1/TRBV3-2
CDR3 DNA: TGTGCCAGCAGCCAGGCATCAAGAGCTTTCTTT
CDR3 protein: CASSQASRAFF

clone size: .
D gene: .
J gene: TRBJ1-5
V gene: TRBV19
CDR3 DNA: TGTGCCAGTAGTATAGGAACAGAGCGCAATCAGCCCCAGCATTTT
CDR3 protein: CASSIGTERNQPQHF

clone size: .
D gene: TRBD1
J gene: TRBJ1-5
V gene: TRBV29-1
CDR3 DNA: TGCAGCGTAGGACAGGGCGACAATCAGCCCCAGCATTTT
CDR3 protein: CSVGQGDNQPQHF

clone size: .
D gene: .
J gene: TRBJ1-6
V gene: TRBV19
CDR3 DNA: TGTGCCAGTAGTAAAGGGACAAATAATTCACCCCTCCACTTT
CDR3 protein: CASSKGTNNSPLHF

clone size: .
D gene: .
J gene: TRBJ1-2
V gene: TRBV27
CDR3 DNA: TGTGCCAGCAGTCCCCACCAGACAGGAAAAGCTAACTATGGCTACACCTTC
CDR3 protein: CASSPHQTGKANYGYTF

clone size: .
D gene: TRBD2
J gene: TRBJ2-1
V gene: TRBV29-1
CDR3 DNA: TGCAGCGTTGTAACTAGCGGGAGGAATAATGAGCAGTTCTTC
CDR3 protein: CSVVTSGRNNEQFF

clone size: .
D gene: .
J gene: TRBJ2-1
V gene: TRBV5-1
CDR3 DNA: TGCGCCAGCAGCTTGGAAGGGGCCCAATCCAATGAGCAGTTCTTC
CDR3 protein: CASSLEGAQSNEQFF

clone size: .
D gene: TRBD1
J gene: TRBJ1-2
V gene: TRBV2
CDR3 DNA: TGTGCCAGCACACTTTCCCCCGAGACAGGGGGCGCGGGCTACACCTTC
CDR3 protein: CASTLSPETGGAGYTF

clone size: few
D gene: TRBD1
J gene: TRBJ2-7
V gene: TRBV6-2/TRBV6-3
CDR3 DNA: TGTGCCAGCAGTTCGCCATCTACGACAGGGACCTACGAGCAGTACTTC
CDR3 protein: CASSSPSTTGTYEQYF

clone size: .
D gene: .
J gene: TRBJ2-2
V gene: TRBV7-3
CDR3 DNA: TGTGCCAGCAGCTTAACGTTGACCGCTAGTACCGGGGAGCTGTTTTTT
CDR3 protein: CASSLTLTASTGELFF

clone size: .
D gene: TRBD2
J gene: TRBJ2-3
V gene: TRBV6-5
CDR3 DNA: TGTGCCAGCAGTTACAGTGGCGGGAGGAGCAATACGCAGTATTTT
CDR3 protein: CASSYSGGRSNTQYF

clone size: .
D gene: .
J gene: TRBJ2-4
V gene: TRBV19
CDR3 DNA: TGTGCCAGTAGAACCCCGGGGCGGGGAGGCATTCAGTACTTC
CDR3 protein: CASRTPGRGGIQYF

clone size: once
D gene: .
J gene: TRBJ2-7
V gene: TRBV9
CDR3 DNA: TGTGCCAGCAGCCCCCAGGGGAACGAGCAGTACTTC
CDR3 protein: CASSPQGNEQYF

clone size: once
D gene: .
J gene: TRBJ2-7
V gene: TRBV28
CDR3 DNA: TGTGCCAGCAGTTTGGTTTTACAAACGCTCTCCTACGAGCAGTACTTC
CDR3 protein: CASSLVLQTLSYEQYF

clone size: once
D gene: .
J gene: TRBJ1-5
V gene: TRBV5-1
CDR3 DNA: TGCGCCAGCAGCTCGGGCTCCTCCTATGGGGACGGGGGGCCCCAGCATTTT
CDR3 protein: CASSSGSSYGDGGPQHF

clone size: .
D gene: TRBD2
J gene: TRBJ2-7
V gene: TRBV3-1/TRBV3-2
CDR3 DNA: TGTGCCAGCAGCCAAGAAATAGCGGGGGCCACCTACGAGCAGTACTTC
CDR3 protein: CASSQEIAGATYEQYF

clone size: .
D gene: TRBD1
J gene: TRBJ1-2
V gene: TRBV7-2
CDR3 DNA: TGTGCCAGCAGCTTAGGACAGGGGAATGGCTACACCTTC
CDR3 protein: CASSLGQGNGYTF

clone size: .
D gene: TRBD1
J gene: TRBJ1-1
V gene: TRBV6-5
CDR3 DNA: TGTGCCAGCAGTAGGACAGGGTTTACTGAAGCTTTCTTT
CDR3 protein: CASSRTGFTEAFF

clone size: .
D gene: .
J gene: TRBJ2-5
V gene: TRBV9
CDR3 DNA: TGTGCCAGCAGCCTCGAAGGGGTGTACCAAGAGACCCAGTACTTC
CDR3 protein: CASSLEGVYQETQYF

clone size: once
D gene: TRBD1
J gene: TRBJ1-4
V gene: TRBV28
CDR3 DNA: TGTGCCAGCAGTTCGGACAGGGAGGTAGGAGAAAAACTGTTTTTT
CDR3 protein: CASSSDREVGEKLFF

clone size: .
D gene: .
J gene: TRBJ2-1
V gene: TRBV7-9
CDR3 DNA: TGTGCCAGCAGCACAGTCGGGGGATCCTACAATGAGCAGTTCTTC
CDR3 protein: CASSTVGGSYNEQFF

clone size: .
D gene: .
J gene: TRBJ2-5
V gene: TRBV6-1
CDR3 DNA: TGTGCCAGCAGTGTTTTAGCGGCAGCCCAAGGGGAGACCCAGTACTTC
CDR3 protein: CASSVLAAAQGETQYF

clone size: .
D gene: TRBD2
J gene: TRBJ2-1
V gene: TRBV29-1
CDR3 DNA: TGCAGCGGAGGGGCGGGAGGGCCTAATGAGCAGTTCTTC
CDR3 protein: CSGGAGGPNEQFF

clone size: .
D gene: TRBD1
J gene: TRBJ2-1
V gene: TRBV19
CDR3 DNA: TGTGCCAGTAGTATTAGTCCCGGGACAGGGGACAATGAGCAGTTCTTC
CDR3 protein: CASSISPGTGDNEQFF

clone size: .
D gene: TRBD1
J gene: TRBJ1-6
V gene: TRBV5-1
CDR3 DNA: TGCGCCAGCACCCTGACAGGGGAGATCGGGAATTCACCCCTCCACTTT
CDR3 protein: CASTLTGEIGNSPLHF

clone size: few
D gene: TRBD1
J gene: TRBJ1-2
V gene: TRBV6-5
CDR3 DNA: TGTGCCAGCTCCTTCGGGACAGGCGGTATCTATGGCTACACCTTC
CDR3 protein: CASSFGTGGIYGYTF

clone size: .
D gene: TRBD2
J gene: TRBJ2-2
V gene: TRBV11-2
CDR3 DNA: TGTGCCAGCAGCTTAGTGAGGGGACTAGTATCCACCGGGGAGCTGTTTTTT
CDR3 protein: CASSLVRGLVSTGELFF

clone size: .
D gene: .
J gene: TRBJ2-5
V gene: TRBV7-3
CDR3 DNA: TGTGCCAGCAGCCCCCACCTGGGGAGGACGGAGACCCAGTACTTC
CDR3 protein: CASSPHLGRTETQYF

clone size: .
D gene: .
J gene: TRBJ2-5
V gene: TRBV7-2
CDR3 DNA: TGTGCCAGCAGCTTAACAGGCCTCCCCCAAGAGACCCAGTACTTC
CDR3 protein: CASSLTGLPQETQYF

clone size: .
D gene: .
J gene: TRBJ2-1
V gene: TRBV5-1
CDR3 DNA: TGCGCCAGCAGCTTTCAGGGCGGAGGGGTGGAGGAGCAGTTCTTC
CDR3 protein: CASSFQGGGVEEQFF

clone size: .
D gene: .
J gene: TRBJ2-5
V gene: TRBV9
CDR3 DNA: TGTGCCAGCAGCGGGAGGGACCCACAAGAGACCCAGTACTTC
CDR3 protein: CASSGRDPQETQYF

clone size: .
D gene: TRBD2
J gene: TRBJ2-1
V gene: TRBV15
CDR3 DNA: TGTGCCACCAGCAGAGGCCCCAGCGGGGCCTACAATGAGCAGTTCTTC
CDR3 protein: CATSRGPSGAYNEQFF

clone size: .
D gene: TRBD1
J gene: TRBJ1-2
V gene: TRBV2
CDR3 DNA: TGTGCCAGCAGTGAACAGCAGGGGGCTAGTGGCTACACCTTC
CDR3 protein: CASSEQQGASGYTF

clone size: .
D gene: TRBD1
J gene: TRBJ2-5
V gene: TRBV10-3
CDR3 DNA: TGTGCCATCGGGGACAGGGTAACGGGAGAGACCCAGTACTTC
CDR3 protein: CAIGDRVTGETQYF

clone size: .
D gene: TRBD2
J gene: TRBJ2-5
V gene: TRBV7-6
CDR3 DNA: TGTGCCAGCAGCTCTAAGGTACTAGCGCAGGAAGAGACCCAGTACTTC
CDR3 protein: CASSSKVLAQEETQYF

clone size: .
D gene: .
J gene: TRBJ2-2
V gene: TRBV4-3
CDR3 DNA: TGCGCCAGCAGCCAAGAAAACCTGGTAGCGACCGGGGAGCTGTTTTTT
CDR3 protein: CASSQENLVATGELFF